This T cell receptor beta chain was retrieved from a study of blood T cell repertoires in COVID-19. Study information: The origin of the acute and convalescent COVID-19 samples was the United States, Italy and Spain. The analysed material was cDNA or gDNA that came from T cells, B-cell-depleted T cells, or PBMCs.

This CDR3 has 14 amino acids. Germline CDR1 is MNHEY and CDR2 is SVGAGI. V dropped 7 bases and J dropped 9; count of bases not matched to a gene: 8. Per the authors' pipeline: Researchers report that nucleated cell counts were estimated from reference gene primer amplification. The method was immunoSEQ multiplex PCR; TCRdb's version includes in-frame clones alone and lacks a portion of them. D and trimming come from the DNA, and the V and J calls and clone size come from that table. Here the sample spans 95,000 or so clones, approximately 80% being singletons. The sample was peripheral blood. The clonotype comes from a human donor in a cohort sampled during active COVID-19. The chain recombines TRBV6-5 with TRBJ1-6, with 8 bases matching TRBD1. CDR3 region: CASTTTGASSPLHF. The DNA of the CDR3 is TGTGCCAGCACCACGACAGGGGCGAGTTCACCCCTCCACTTT.